This T cell receptor (beta chain) was sequenced in a study of blood T cell repertoires in COVID-19 (dated by TCRdb to 2018 to 2021). For context, the study as a whole: The collaborator samples originated in the United States, Italy and Spain and spanned the acute and convalescent phases of COVID-19. The material from the prospective study consisted of cDNA or gDNA derived from T cells, B-cell-depleted T cells, or PBMCs. The repertoires were released in a freely available public database intended as a resource for research on the immune response to SARS-CoV-2. Where HLA class I and class II types were available, the types were taken from metadata supplied by the sample provider, not from assay-based typing. Samples came from the ongoing ImmuneRACE study (first 160 participants) plus 1,254 subjects from 6 global collaborators. Nearly every sample came with metadata listing a de-identified subject ID, COVID-19 status, age in years and sex. Deeply sampled blood TCRbeta repertoires from subjects exposed to, actively infected with, or recovered from COVID-19 were included in the dataset. General study outcomes and caveats: How much clinical and demographic metadata was included differed by source and by participant, and the metadata was provided uncurated.

In Seattle, one collaborating source enrolled patients while the infection was active and tracked those patients longitudinally over the course of disease. Each collaborating institution followed its own protocols to collect whole blood in K2EDTA tubes. Collaborator samples were shipped for TCRbeta analysis as frozen whole blood, isolated PBMCs, or DNA extracted from either sample type. Comment on this clone: What this receptor recognizes is not known. No base quality information exists; no much larger clone differs at one position.

The immunoSEQ Assay, a bias-controlled multiplex PCR, was used to amplify TCRbeta CDR3 regions from genomic DNA. The original pipeline was this. Within the assay, amplification of reference gene primers was used to estimate how many nucleated cells each sample contained. Sequence reads were collapsed and filtered to measure the absolute abundance of every unique TCRbeta CDR3 rearrangement. For each sample, productive Simpson clonality was calculated as the square root of Simpson's diversity index across productive rearrangements. In its TCRdb copy, this immuneACCESS table keeps in-frame sequences only and misses some clones. Where compared with another copy, unresolved V genes explain less than half of these, and the others have no known cause. The V and J calls and the clone size are those of that table, but D and trimming were determined from the DNA. The sample contains 330,000 or so clones, roughly 89% of them found a single time. Jointly, the top ten make up approximately 9.3% of the sample.

The clonotype was recovered from a man under 40 with COVID-19, enrolled during active disease. Sequencing was carried out using peripheral blood.

This receptor carries the CDR3 CASSGTKSSYNSPLHF. Read as DNA, the sequence is TGTGCCAGCAGTGGAACCAAGAGCTCCTATAATTCACCCCTCCACTTT. Rearrangement joined TRBV2 to TRBJ1-6; no D gene is confidently identified. V is shortened by 4 bases, J by 0 bases, and the region joining them spans 10 bases. Reading from cysteine to phenylalanine, the CDR3 counts 16 amino acids. Only the CDR3 part of the read is kept: 48 bases, read in frame from the first base. The CDR1 and CDR2 encoded by the germline V gene are SNHLY and FYNNEI.